This TCR beta chain comes out of a study of cytomegalovirus exposure and HLA in healthy donors. Worth noting for this clone: Its antigen is still unknown.

Whole-study findings and limits: High specificity and sensitivity for cytomegalovirus status were reported for the classifier. Rare sequences made up most TCRs, while some public TCRs were found in many donors.

Clones were sequenced by immunoSEQ multiplex PCR, and TCRdb holds only the in-frame ones, with some missing. The sample gives 130,000 or so clones, 80% to 90% of which show up once; 1.5% to 2% is in the top ten. Germline V CDR1 and CDR2: SGHVS, FNYEAQ. Trimming removed 2 bases at V and 1 base at J, with 5 bases between. There are 14 residues in the CDR3. Sequencing was carried out using PBMCs. The TCR comes from a woman aged 18-29 years in good health and CMV-seronegative. This sequence joins TRBV7-6 and TRBJ1-4; D is uncertain. Here the CDR3 reads CASSLSVTNEKLFF. The DNA for the CDR3 is TGTGCCAGCAGCTTAAGCGTAACTAATGAAAAACTGTTTTTT.